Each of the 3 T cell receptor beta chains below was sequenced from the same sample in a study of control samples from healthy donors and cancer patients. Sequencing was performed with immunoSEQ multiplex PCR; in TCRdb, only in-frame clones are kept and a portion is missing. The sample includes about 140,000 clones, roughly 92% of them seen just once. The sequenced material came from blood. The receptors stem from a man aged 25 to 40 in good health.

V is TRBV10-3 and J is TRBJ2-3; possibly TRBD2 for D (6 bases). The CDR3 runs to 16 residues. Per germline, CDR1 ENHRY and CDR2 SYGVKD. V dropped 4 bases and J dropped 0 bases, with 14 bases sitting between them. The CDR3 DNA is TGTGCCATCAGTGTGGTCGGGAGCTCTAGCACAGATACGCAGTATTTT. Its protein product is CAISVVGSSSTDTQYF.

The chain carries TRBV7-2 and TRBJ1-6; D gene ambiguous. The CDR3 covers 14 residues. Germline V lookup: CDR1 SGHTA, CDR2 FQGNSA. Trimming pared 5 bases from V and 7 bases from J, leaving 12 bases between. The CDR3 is CASSLRWINSPLHF. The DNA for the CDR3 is TGTGCCAGCAGCCTACGGTGGATCAATTCACCCCTCCACTTT.

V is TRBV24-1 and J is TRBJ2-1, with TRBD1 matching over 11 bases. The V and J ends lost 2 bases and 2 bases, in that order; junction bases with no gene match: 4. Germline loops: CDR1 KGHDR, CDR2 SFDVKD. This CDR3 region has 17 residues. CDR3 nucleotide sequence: TGTGCCACCAGTGATTCTCCGGGACAGGGGGCCTACAATGAGCAGTTCTTC. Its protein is CATSDSPGQGAYNEQFF.